The next 30 T cell receptor beta chains were all read from a single sample in a study of T cells after posttransplantation cyclophosphamide. Sequencing used immunoSEQ multiplex PCR; TCRdb keeps in-frame clones, though not all of them. The profile covers over 20,000 clones, none occurring a single time. Sequencing was carried out using PBMCs. The receptors here all came from a man over 45 in good health, CMV-negative, and a related stem cell transplant donor.

This clone was recorded many times. V usage is TRBV5-8 and J usage is TRBJ1-1; D call uncertain. V was shortened by 10 bases and J by 1 base, with 14 bases between the two germline ends. CDR3 length: 13 residues. Germline V gene data show CDR1 as SGHTS and CDR2 as YDEGEE. The CDR3 DNA reads TGTGCCGTTTCCCGGGGAGAGAACACTGAAGCTTTCTTT. Translating it yields CAVSRGENTEAFF.

This clone was counted at least ten times. The CDR3 is CATSETGPTEAFF. In DNA form, the CDR3 reads TGTGCCACCAGCGAGACAGGACCCACTGAAGCTTTCTTT. J is TRBJ1-1 and V is TRBV15; a possible D gene is TRBD1 (6 bases). This CDR3 contains 13 residues. Germline V gene sequence: CDR1 LNHNV, CDR2 YYDKDF (reference sequence). V gave up 5 bases and J gave up 4 bases, with 11 bases separating them.

In this sample, this clone turned up many times. V and J are TRBV18 and TRBJ2-1; 7 bases are shared with TRBD1. V trimming: 3 bases; J trimming: 5 bases; junction bases outside the gene matches: 10. CDR1 is KGHSH, CDR2 LQKENI, per germline. The CDR3 has 16 amino acids. The CDR3 region has the DNA TGTGCCAGCTCACCTATGACAGGGTGGATCCACAATGAGCAGTTCTTC. Translating gives CASSPMTGWIHNEQFF.

This clone was observed many times. This sequence joins TRBV21-1 and TRBJ2-7; the table's D call of TRBD2 was not tested on the DNA. TRBV21-1 is a known pseudogene. This CDR3 is built from 16 residues. DNA of the CDR3: TGTGCCAGCAGCACTCAAGGAGCGGGAGGGCCTGACGAGCAGTACTTC. Protein sequence: CASSTQGAGGPDEQYF.

This clone has a count of ten or more. The chain links TRBV30 to TRBJ2-5, with TRBD1 identical over 7 bases. CDR1 GTSNPN and CDR2 SVGIG come from the germline V gene (reference sequence). V shed 0 bases, J shed 3 bases, and the junction held 10 bases outside the gene matches. CDR3 length equals 16 residues. The CDR3 bases are TGTGCCTGGAGTGTACTGTCGGGTACAGGGGAAGAGACCCAGTACTTC. This sequence encodes CAWSVLSGTGEETQYF.

This clone has ten or more counts. This chain connects TRBV9 to TRBJ1-4; 7 bases align to TRBD1. The CDR3 contains 15 residues. V was pared by 4 bases and J by 4 bases, with 7 bases of the junction left unmatched. Germline V CDR1 and CDR2: SGDLS, YYNGEE. The CDR3 DNA is TGTGCCAGCAGCCCTTGGACAGGACTTAATGAAAAACTGTTTTTT. This codes for CASSPWTGLNEKLFF.

This clone has at least ten counts. In DNA, the CDR3 is TGTGCCAGTAGTATAGGTGTGCCATACCAGAAAGCTTTCTTT. This gives the protein CASSIGVPYQKAFF. This chain joins TRBV19 and TRBJ1-1, with D unresolved. Germline CDR1 reads LNHDA; CDR2 reads SQIVND (reference sequence). The CDR3 has 14 residues. V was clipped by 1 base and J by 9 bases, with 15 bases between them.

Many counts were recorded for this clone. The V call is TRBV5-6, the J call TRBJ2-7, with TRBD2 identical over 11 bases. The CDR3 is 14 amino acids. Germline V lookup: CDR1 SGHDT, CDR2 YYEEEE. The ends lost 3 bases at V and 8 bases at J; junction bases unmatched: 7. The CDR3 loop reads CASSWASGRPQQYF. For the CDR3, the DNA is TGTGCCAGCAGCTGGGCTAGCGGGAGGCCTCAGCAGTACTTC.

This clone was found many times. The rearrangement uses TRBV25-1 and TRBJ1-1; 9 bases align to TRBD1. With V trimmed by 5 bases and J by 6 bases, 10 bases remained unmatched. The CDR3 runs 15 residues. Germline CDR1 is MGHDK and CDR2 is SYGVNS. In nucleotides, the CDR3 is TGTGCCAGCAGTTATAGAGGGACAGGGCTCTCTGAAGCTTTCTTT. It codes for CASSYRGTGLSEAFF.

This clone occurred many times. The V gene is TRBV10-3, the J gene TRBJ1-5; 8 bases agree with TRBD1. This CDR3 comprises 18 residues. The V gene end was trimmed by 0 bases and the J gene end by 0 bases; junction bases not matched to a gene: 7. Germline V CDR1 and CDR2: ENHRY, SYGVKD. Here the CDR3 reads CAISESTGGSYSNQPQHF. The CDR3, as DNA: TGTGCCATCAGTGAGTCTACAGGGGGGTCGTATAGCAATCAGCCCCAGCATTTT.

This clone has a handful of counts. The V call is TRBV29-1, the J call TRBJ2-2, with D perhaps matching TRBD1 (5 bases). Trimming left V 7 bases short and J 2 bases short, with 14 bases between. The CDR3 runs to 14 residues. Germline CDR1 SQVTM, CDR2 ANQGSEA. CDR3 sequence (DNA): TGCAGCGGGACCCAGGGCCCTAACACCGGGGAGCTGTTTTTT. This translates into CSGTQGPNTGELFF.

The rearrangement links TRBV5-4 to TRBJ2-1, with TRBD2 identical over 11 bases. The CDR3 loop spans 15 amino acids. The germline gives CDR1 SGHNT, CDR2 YYREEE (reference sequence). The trim removed 4 bases at V and 9 bases at J, leaving 9 bases unmatched. This CDR3 reads CASSHLAGGPGEQFF. For the CDR3, the DNA is TGTGCCAGCAGCCACCTAGCGGGGGGCCCTGGTGAGCAGTTCTTC.

There are many counts of this clone. The genes are TRBV5-1 and TRBJ1-2; TRBD1 might be the D (5 bases). Germline V CDR1 and CDR2: SGHRS, YFSETQ. The CDR3 contains 13 residues. Trimming left V 0 bases short and J 2 bases short, with 5 bases between. CDR3 in DNA: TGCGCCAGCAGCTTGGGACAGAACTATGGCTACACCTTC. Translation gives CASSLGQNYGYTF. The complete variable domain, with remaining parts taken from reference TRBV5-1 and TRBJ1-2, reads KAGVTQTPRYLIKTRGQQVTLSCSPISGHRSVSWYQQTPGQGLQFLFEYFSETQRNKGNFPGRFSGRQFSNSRSEMNVSTLELGDSALYLCASSLGQNYGYTFGSGTRLTVV.

This clone has at least ten counts. This sequence joins TRBV4-2 and TRBJ2-3; 9 nucleotides agree with TRBD1. The CDR3 contains 20 residues. CDR1 and CDR2 from the germline V gene are LGHNA and YNFKEQ. J lost 4 bases, V lost 4 bases, and 21 bases had no gene match. CDR3 nucleotide sequence: TGTGCCAGCAGCCCTACAACGGCGATCGGGGGGACAGGGCGAGCAGATACGCAGTATTTT. It is translated as CASSPTTAIGGTGRADTQYF.

This clone was seen many times. CDR3 sequence reads: CASSPALADQETQYF. Here the CDR3 DNA reads TGTGCCAGCAGCCCTGCTTTGGCGGACCAAGAGACCCAGTACTTC. This rearrangement joins TRBV7-9 to TRBJ2-5; no reliable D call. Trimming took off 5 bases at V and 0 bases at J, with 13 bases between the two ends. The V gene's germline CDR1 is SEHNR and CDR2 FQNEAQ (reference sequence). The CDR3 has 15 amino acids.

This clone has a count of ten or more. The gene calls are TRBV4-1 and TRBJ2-1; D is ambiguous. Deletions cut 6 bases from V and 6 bases from J, with 24 bases between. CDR1 MGHRA and CDR2 YSYEKL come from the germline V gene. The CDR3 runs 17 residues. The CDR3 region is CASSQIWAATTGNEQFF. DNA for the CDR3: TGCGCCAGCAGTCAAATTTGGGCCGCAACCACCGGCAATGAGCAGTTCTTC.

In this sample, this clone turned up many times. This chain uses TRBV6-1 with TRBJ2-3; D unclear. The length of the CDR3 is 13 residues. Germline V gene data show CDR1 as MNHNS and CDR2 as SASEGT. V dropped 4 bases and J dropped 2 bases, with 7 bases sitting between them. The DNA of the CDR3 is TGTGCCAGCAGTGTAGAGTTCACAGATACGCAGTATTTT. It yields the protein CASSVEFTDTQYF.

This clone was seen repeatedly, ten times or more. This sequence joins TRBV19 and TRBJ2-7; a possible D gene is TRBD1 (6 bases). Germline values: CDR1 LNHDA, CDR2 SQIVND (reference sequence). CDR3 size: 16 residues. The germline V and J ends were trimmed by 6 bases and 0 bases, with 18 bases remaining between them. CDR3 residues: CASSRPRTANSYEQYF. The CDR3 DNA reads TGTGCCAGTAGCCGCCCCCGGACAGCTAACTCCTACGAGCAGTACTTC.

This clone was seen at least ten times. This chain joins TRBV5-6 and TRBJ2-7, with D possibly matching TRBD1 (6 bases). There are 16 residues in the CDR3. V was trimmed by 2 bases and J by 2 bases, leaving 17 bases between them. Per germline, CDR1 SGHDT and CDR2 YYEEEE. The CDR3 sequence: CASSFQPRDIPYEQYF. The DNA of the CDR3 is TGTGCCAGCAGCTTTCAACCTCGGGACATCCCCTACGAGCAGTACTTC.

This clone appeared many times. This chain uses TRBV5-6 with TRBJ1-2; 7 positions match TRBD1. The CDR3 has 13 amino acids. CDR1 SGHDT and CDR2 YYEEEE come from the germline V gene. With 4 bases clipped from V and 8 bases from J, the junction kept 8 bases outside the gene matches. The CDR3 coding sequence is TGTGCCAGCAGCACTACAGGGGTACGAGGCTACACCTTC. Amino acids: CASSTTGVRGYTF.

The table lists this clone with a few counts. The rearrangement uses TRBV6-5 and TRBJ2-1, with D uncertain. Germline V gives CDR1 MNHEY, CDR2 SVGAGI. Between the trimmed V and J ends, which lost 5 bases and 11 bases, there was a span of 13 bases. The CDR3 loop spans 12 amino acids. The CDR3 sequence: CASSEEPPKQFF. The CDR3 DNA follows: TGTGCCAGCAGTGAAGAGCCCCCTAAGCAGTTCTTC.

This clone was counted a few times. Germline and junction disagree at one end, which may indicate a read error. The rearrangement joins TRBV27 to TRBJ2-5; 8 bases align to TRBD2. Germline V gives CDR1 MNHEY, CDR2 SMNVEV (reference sequence). The CDR3 is 16 amino acids. The CDR3 DNA reads as TGTGCCAGCAGTTTACGTCGGGGGGGGTACCAAGAGATCCAGTACTTC. It yields the protein CASSLRRGGYQEIQYF.

This clone was seen ten or more times. The chain is built from TRBV7-6 and TRBJ2-7, with TRBD1 identical over 9 bases. The V and J ends lost 1 base and 3 bases, in that order; junction bases with no gene match: 4. Germline V CDR1 and CDR2: SGHVS, FNYEAQ. This CDR3 spans 15 amino acids. The CDR3 region is CASSLEDRGVYEQYF. The CDR3 DNA is TGTGCCAGCAGCTTAGAAGACAGGGGGGTCTACGAGCAGTACTTC.

Many counts were recorded for this clone. The CDR3 DNA reads TGCAGCGTTGCCAGGGTTGGTACAGATACGCAGTATTTT. It is translated as CSVARVGTDTQYF. The chain uses TRBV29-1 and TRBJ2-3; TRBD1 is a possible D gene (5 bases). Trimming took off 4 bases at V and 3 bases at J, with 11 bases between the two ends. This CDR3 contains 13 residues. The V gene's germline CDR1 is SQVTM and CDR2 ANQGSEA.

The table lists this clone with many counts. Written as DNA, the CDR3 is TGTGCCAGCAGTGAAGAGCAACGGCCCCAGCATTTT. Its translation: CASSEEQRPQHF. The chain combines TRBV6-1 with TRBJ1-5; D not resolved. The CDR3 has 12 residues. V lost 1 base and J 9 bases, leaving 7 bases between the germline ends. Germline V gives CDR1 MNHNS, CDR2 SASEGT.

This clone was picked up a small number of times. V and J are TRBV27 and TRBJ2-1, with D perhaps matching TRBD2 (6 bases). Germline V gene sequence: CDR1 MNHEY, CDR2 SMNVEV (reference sequence). Trimming left V 8 bases short and J 4 bases short, with 18 bases between. This CDR3 is 15 amino acids long. CDR3 bases: TGTGCCAGCCGAAGTCGGGGGAGTCGGTACAATGAGCAGTTCTTC. Its protein is CASRSRGSRYNEQFF.

This clone was seen at least ten times. CDR3 in DNA: TGCGCCAGCAGCTTGGCCCGGATCGATGGGCACTATGGCTACACCTTC. Protein: CASSLARIDGHYGYTF. This chain links TRBV5-1 with TRBJ1-2; D is unclear. Trimming shortened V by 0 bases and J by 3 bases, and 15 bases separated the two germline ends. The CDR3 is 16 residues long. Germline V gives CDR1 SGHRS, CDR2 YFSETQ.

This clone has a count of ten or more. The same CDR3 can be traced to other DNA sequences in this sample. V gene TRBV30 combines with J gene TRBJ2-5; D not resolved. The V end lost 0 bases, the J end lost 5 bases, and 4 bases lay between the germline ends. Germline CDR1 and CDR2: GTSNPN and SVGIG (reference sequence). The CDR3 spans 11 residues. CDR3 in amino acids: CAWSVLETQYF. The DNA for the CDR3 is TGTGCCTGGAGTGTACTCGAGACCCAGTACTTC.

At least ten counts were recorded for this clone. The chain is built from TRBV12-5 and TRBJ1-2; a possible D gene is TRBD1 (5 bases). The germline gives CDR1 LGHNT, CDR2 FRNRAP. The CDR3 has 14 amino acids. V dropped 5 bases and J dropped 6 bases, with 16 bases sitting between them. The CDR3 spells CASGRSSGGNGYTF. The CDR3 DNA follows: TGTGCTAGTGGTCGCTCGTCCGGGGGAAATGGCTACACCTTC.

At least ten counts were recorded for this clone. This chain links TRBV19 with TRBJ2-1; 8 positions match TRBD2. Germline V gene sequence: CDR1 LNHDA, CDR2 SQIVND (reference sequence). The CDR3 runs to 16 residues. J gave up 4 bases and V 3 bases, and 8 bases lay outside the gene matches. The CDR3 region has the DNA TGTGCCAGTAGTATTCCAGCGGGAGCGAGGTACAATGAGCAGTTCTTC. It encodes CASSIPAGARYNEQFF.